The rows below give T cell receptor beta chains drawn from one sample of a study of T cells expressing NK-cell markers. TCRdb reprocessed the 5' RACE reads and keeps a single row for each CDR3 protein, giving no DNA. Its listing shows about 3,400 distinct CDR3 sequences. Sequenced input: blood T cells: a sorted CD56 or NKG2C T cell subset, CD4+ or CD8+ T cells, or bulk PBMC T cells (not recorded which). All receptors derive from a man aged 18 to 69 in good health. Each CDR3 is given with its conserved first and last residue. Some rows mark clone size as missing; the rest say once, few, many or name a class of expanded clone.

abundance: .; j_gene: TRBJ2-2; v_gene: TRBV5-1; CDR3aa: CASSLVPSGELFF
abundance: .; j_gene: TRBJ2-1; v_gene: TRBV30; CDR3aa: CAWSDPVVSYNEQFF
abundance: .; j_gene: TRBJ2-2; v_gene: TRBV27; CDR3aa: CASSLNRALNTGELFF
abundance: .; j_gene: TRBJ1-5; v_gene: TRBV24-1; CDR3aa: CATSDSHQPQHF
abundance: .; j_gene: TRBJ1-2; v_gene: TRBV6-5; CDR3aa: CASISYYGYTF
abundance: .; j_gene: TRBJ2-3; v_gene: TRBV2; CDR3aa: CASSAAGRDTQYF
abundance: .; j_gene: TRBJ2-3; v_gene: TRBV9; CDR3aa: CASSEGTGVTDTQYF
abundance: .; j_gene: TRBJ2-7; v_gene: TRBV11-3; CDR3aa: CASSLDGREQYF
abundance: .; j_gene: TRBJ2-1; v_gene: TRBV5-1; CDR3aa: CASSLIAGGPQQGQFF
abundance: .; j_gene: TRBJ2-3; v_gene: TRBV6-4; CDR3aa: CASSDSGQSSTQYF
abundance: .; j_gene: TRBJ2-7; v_gene: TRBV29-1; CDR3aa: CSVTDRYEQYF
abundance: .; j_gene: TRBJ2-7; v_gene: TRBV30; CDR3aa: CAWSRFLRSYEQYF
abundance: .; j_gene: TRBJ2-2; v_gene: TRBV11-3; CDR3aa: CASSLVEGLNGELFF
abundance: .; j_gene: TRBJ1-5; v_gene: TRBV28; CDR3aa: CASSRYRGSNQPQHF
abundance: .; j_gene: TRBJ2-1; v_gene: TRBV28; CDR3aa: CASSLSTGGSYNEQFF
abundance: .; j_gene: TRBJ2-7; v_gene: TRBV6-1; CDR3aa: CASSPLSDRYEQYF
abundance: .; j_gene: TRBJ2-7; v_gene: TRBV5-1; CDR3aa: CASSLAEGSYEQYF
abundance: .; j_gene: TRBJ1-2; v_gene: TRBV20-1; CDR3aa: CSASSQGVSYGYTF
abundance: medium-sized; j_gene: TRBJ2-7; v_gene: TRBV12-3/TRBV12-4; CDR3aa: CASSSDLRGLTYEQYF
abundance: .; j_gene: TRBJ2-3; v_gene: TRBV5-1; CDR3aa: CASSSVREPTDTQYF
abundance: .; j_gene: TRBJ1-1; v_gene: TRBV6-1; CDR3aa: CASSEMSQGMGEAFF
abundance: .; j_gene: TRBJ2-5; v_gene: TRBV25-1; CDR3aa: CASSESGIGETQYF
abundance: .; j_gene: TRBJ2-1; v_gene: TRBV27; CDR3aa: CASRGGAGGNNEQFF
abundance: .; j_gene: TRBJ2-7; v_gene: TRBV28; CDR3aa: CASKNIGGEYEQYF
abundance: .; j_gene: TRBJ2-3; v_gene: TRBV28; CDR3aa: CASSFDYSTDTQYF
abundance: .; j_gene: TRBJ2-7; v_gene: TRBV15; CDR3aa: CATSDSPINSYEQYF
abundance: .; j_gene: TRBJ2-7; v_gene: TRBV14; CDR3aa: CASSKDRDIAYEQYF
abundance: .; j_gene: TRBJ1-4; v_gene: TRBV20-1; CDR3aa: CSASDRLISTNEKLFF
abundance: .; j_gene: TRBJ2-7; v_gene: TRBV11-2; CDR3aa: CASSHTPGPYEQYF